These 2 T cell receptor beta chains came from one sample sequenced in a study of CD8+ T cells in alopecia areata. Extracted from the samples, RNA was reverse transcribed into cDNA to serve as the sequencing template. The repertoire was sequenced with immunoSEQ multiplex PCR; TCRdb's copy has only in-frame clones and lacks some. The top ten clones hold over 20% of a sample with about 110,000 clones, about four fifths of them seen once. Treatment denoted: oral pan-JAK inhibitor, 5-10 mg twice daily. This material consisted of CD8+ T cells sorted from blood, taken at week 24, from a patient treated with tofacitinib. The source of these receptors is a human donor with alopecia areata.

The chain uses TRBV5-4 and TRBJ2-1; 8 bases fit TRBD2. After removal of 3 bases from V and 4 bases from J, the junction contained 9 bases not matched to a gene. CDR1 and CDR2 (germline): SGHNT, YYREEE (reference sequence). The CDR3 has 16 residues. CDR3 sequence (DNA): TGTGCCAGCAGCTCCCTTAGTAGCGGGGCTTACAATGAGCAGTTCTTC. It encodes CASSSLSSGAYNEQFF.

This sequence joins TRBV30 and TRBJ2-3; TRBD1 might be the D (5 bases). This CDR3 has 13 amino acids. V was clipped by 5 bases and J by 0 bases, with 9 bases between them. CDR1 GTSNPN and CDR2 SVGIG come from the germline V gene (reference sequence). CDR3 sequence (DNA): TGTGCCTGGTCTCGGACAAGCACAGATACGCAGTATTTT. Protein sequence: CAWSRTSTDTQYF.